A selection of T cell receptor beta chains follows, all from one sample in a study of blood T cell repertoires in COVID-19. Measured with immunoSEQ multiplex PCR; TCRdb has only the in-frame clones, and not every one. The sample contains a few hundred thousand clones, around four fifths of which appear only once. Sequences were obtained from peripheral blood. The receptor set was obtained from a man aged 45-65 years with active or convalescent COVID-19. Both conserved end residues are part of each CDR3. Each record gives: CDR3 length, clone size, V gene, D gene, J gene, CDR3 protein, CDR3 DNA. The D gene is left open where the match is weak. Clone size is given for some rows only: seen once, a few or many times, or a class if the clone is expanded.

len: 14
abundance: .
v_gene: TRBV3-1/TRBV3-2
d_gene: TRBD1
j_gene: TRBJ1-6
CDR3aa: CASSVGQGNSPLHF
CDR3nt: TGTGCCAGCAGCGTCGGACAGGGTAATTCACCCCTCCACTTT

len: 14
abundance: .
v_gene: TRBV18
d_gene: TRBD1
j_gene: TRBJ1-1
CDR3aa: CASSPQQGRTEAFF
CDR3nt: TGTGCCAGCTCACCACAACAGGGGCGCACTGAAGCTTTCTTT

len: 13
abundance: .
v_gene: TRBV2
d_gene: .
j_gene: TRBJ1-2
CDR3aa: CASSEGVNYGYTF
CDR3nt: TGTGCCAGCAGTGAAGGTGTAAACTATGGCTACACCTTC

len: 14
abundance: .
v_gene: TRBV12-5
d_gene: TRBD1
j_gene: TRBJ2-2
CDR3aa: CASGPRTGSGELFF
CDR3nt: TGTGCTAGTGGTCCCCGGACAGGGAGCGGGGAGCTGTTTTTT

len: 16
abundance: .
v_gene: TRBV7-8
d_gene: .
j_gene: TRBJ2-7
CDR3aa: CASSPPRGVGSYEQYF
CDR3nt: TGTGCCAGCAGCCCGCCCAGGGGTGTCGGATCCTACGAGCAGTACTTC

len: 15
abundance: many
v_gene: TRBV6-6
d_gene: TRBD2
j_gene: TRBJ2-7
CDR3aa: CASSIGLADTYEQYF
CDR3nt: TGTGCCAGCAGCATCGGACTAGCGGACACCTACGAGCAGTACTTC

len: 15
abundance: .
v_gene: TRBV7-3
d_gene: TRBD1
j_gene: TRBJ1-5
CDR3aa: CASSLTVDRGPPQHF
CDR3nt: TGTGCCAGCAGCTTAACCGTGGACAGGGGACCGCCCCAGCATTTT

len: 14
abundance: .
v_gene: TRBV21-1
d_gene: .
j_gene: TRBJ1-2
CDR3aa: CASSKEGLFYGYTF
CDR3nt: TGTGCCAGCAGCAAAGAGGGGCTGTTCTATGGCTACACCTTC

len: 13
abundance: .
v_gene: TRBV4-1
d_gene: .
j_gene: TRBJ1-5
CDR3aa: CASSQDAGQPQHF
CDR3nt: TGCGCCAGCAGCCAAGATGCGGGTCAGCCCCAGCATTTT

len: 19
abundance: .
v_gene: TRBV9
d_gene: TRBD2
j_gene: TRBJ2-3
CDR3aa: CASSVELAGSAASTDTQYF
CDR3nt: TGTGCCAGCAGCGTAGAGCTAGCGGGAAGCGCTGCTAGCACAGATACGCAGTATTTT

len: 15
abundance: .
v_gene: TRBV7-2
d_gene: TRBD2
j_gene: TRBJ2-3
CDR3aa: CASSVAGASTDTQYF
CDR3nt: TGTGCCAGCAGTGTAGCGGGGGCGAGCACAGATACGCAGTATTTT

len: 15
abundance: few
v_gene: TRBV2
d_gene: TRBD1
j_gene: TRBJ2-2
CDR3aa: CASSRTGLSTGELFF
CDR3nt: TGTGCCAGCAGCCGGACAGGGTTAAGTACCGGGGAGCTGTTTTTT

len: 16
abundance: .
v_gene: TRBV15
d_gene: TRBD2
j_gene: TRBJ2-1
CDR3aa: CATSRGLAGPYNEQFF
CDR3nt: TGTGCCACCAGCAGAGGACTAGCGGGGCCCTACAATGAGCAGTTCTTC

len: 11
abundance: few
v_gene: TRBV30
d_gene: .
j_gene: TRBJ2-7
CDR3aa: CAWSVPAEQYF
CDR3nt: TGTGCCTGGAGTGTACCCGCGGAGCAGTACTTC

len: 15
abundance: .
v_gene: TRBV27
d_gene: .
j_gene: TRBJ2-7
CDR3aa: CASSLEPGLLGEQYF
CDR3nt: TGTGCCAGCAGTCTCGAACCGGGACTCCTTGGCGAGCAGTACTTC

len: 14
abundance: .
v_gene: TRBV10-2
d_gene: .
j_gene: TRBJ2-5
CDR3aa: CASLGAASEETQYF
CDR3nt: TGCGCCAGTCTTGGGGCAGCGTCCGAAGAGACCCAGTACTTC

len: 17
abundance: .
v_gene: TRBV3-1/TRBV3-2
d_gene: .
j_gene: TRBJ1-2
CDR3aa: CASSRDLGGHLNYGYTF
CDR3nt: TGTGCCAGCAGCCGCGATCTTGGGGGACACCTTAACTATGGCTACACCTTC

len: 16
abundance: .
v_gene: TRBV5-1
d_gene: TRBD2
j_gene: TRBJ2-1
CDR3aa: CASSFDSGGPYNEQFF
CDR3nt: TGCGCCAGCAGCTTTGACAGCGGGGGCCCCTACAATGAGCAGTTCTTC

len: 14
abundance: .
v_gene: TRBV5-4
d_gene: TRBD2
j_gene: TRBJ2-3
CDR3aa: CASRVGLAADTQYF
CDR3nt: TGTGCCAGCAGGGTGGGACTAGCGGCAGATACGCAGTATTTT

len: 15
abundance: .
v_gene: TRBV7-8
d_gene: TRBD1
j_gene: TRBJ2-3
CDR3aa: CASSSRDRVTDTQYF
CDR3nt: TGTGCCAGCAGCTCCCGGGACAGGGTAACAGATACGCAGTATTTT

len: 14
abundance: .
v_gene: TRBV7-2
d_gene: .
j_gene: TRBJ1-1
CDR3aa: CASSPPGVGTEAFF
CDR3nt: TGTGCCAGCAGCCCCCCCGGGGTGGGCACTGAAGCTTTCTTT

len: 13
abundance: .
v_gene: TRBV28
d_gene: .
j_gene: TRBJ1-5
CDR3aa: CASTPTVNQPQHF
CDR3nt: TGTGCCAGCACTCCTACGGTTAATCAGCCCCAGCATTTT

len: 14
abundance: .
v_gene: TRBV30
d_gene: TRBD2
j_gene: TRBJ2-7
CDR3aa: CAWGTSGGSYEQCF
CDR3nt: TGTGCCTGGGGGACGAGCGGGGGGTCCTACGAGCAGTGCTTC

len: 10
abundance: once
v_gene: TRBV20-1
d_gene: .
j_gene: TRBJ1-2
CDR3aa: CRGLGQGYTF
CDR3nt: TGCAGGGGTCTGGGGCAGGGCTACACCTTC